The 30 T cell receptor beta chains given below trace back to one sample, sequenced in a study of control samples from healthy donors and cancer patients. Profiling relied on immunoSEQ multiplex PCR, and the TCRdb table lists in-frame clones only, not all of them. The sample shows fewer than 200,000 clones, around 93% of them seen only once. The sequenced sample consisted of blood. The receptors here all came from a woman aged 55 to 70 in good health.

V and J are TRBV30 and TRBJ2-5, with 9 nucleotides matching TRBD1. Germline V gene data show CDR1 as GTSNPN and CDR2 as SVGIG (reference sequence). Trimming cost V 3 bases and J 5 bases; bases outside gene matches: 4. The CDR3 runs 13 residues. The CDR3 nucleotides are TGTGCCTGGAGACGGACAGGGGTGGAGACCCAGTACTTC. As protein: CAWRRTGVETQYF.

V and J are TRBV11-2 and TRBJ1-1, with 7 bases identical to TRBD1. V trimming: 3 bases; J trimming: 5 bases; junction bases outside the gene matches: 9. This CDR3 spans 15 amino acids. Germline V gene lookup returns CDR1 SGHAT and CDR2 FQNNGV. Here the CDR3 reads CASSFRQGRGTEAFF. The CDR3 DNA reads TGTGCCAGCAGCTTCAGACAGGGAAGAGGGACTGAAGCTTTCTTT.

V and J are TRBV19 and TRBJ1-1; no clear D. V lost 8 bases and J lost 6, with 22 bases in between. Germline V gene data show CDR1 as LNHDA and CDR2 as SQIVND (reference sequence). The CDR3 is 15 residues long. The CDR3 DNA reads TGTGCCAGTCGTGTTCCAGGAGCCCCCCGTTCTGAAGCTTTCTTT. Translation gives CASRVPGAPRSEAFF.

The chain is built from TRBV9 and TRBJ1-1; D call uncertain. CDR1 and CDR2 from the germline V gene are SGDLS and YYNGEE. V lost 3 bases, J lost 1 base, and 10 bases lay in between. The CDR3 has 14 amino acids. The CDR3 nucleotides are TGTGCCAGCAGCGAGCGGGGTACGAACACTGAAGCTTTCTTT. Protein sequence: CASSERGTNTEAFF.

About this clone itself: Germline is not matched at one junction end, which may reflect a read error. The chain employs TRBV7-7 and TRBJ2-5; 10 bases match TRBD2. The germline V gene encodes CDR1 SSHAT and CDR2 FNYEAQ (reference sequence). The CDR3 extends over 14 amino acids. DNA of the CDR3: TGTGCTAGCAGCTTCCTAGCGGGGGAGGAGACCCAGTACTTC. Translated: CASSFLAGEETQYF.

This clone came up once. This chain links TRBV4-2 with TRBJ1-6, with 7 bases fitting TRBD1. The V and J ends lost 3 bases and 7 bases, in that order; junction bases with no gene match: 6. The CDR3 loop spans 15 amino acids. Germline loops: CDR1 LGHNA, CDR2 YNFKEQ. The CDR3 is CASSHGTEGNSPLHF. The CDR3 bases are TGTGCCAGCAGCCATGGGACAGAAGGGAATTCACCCCTCCACTTT.

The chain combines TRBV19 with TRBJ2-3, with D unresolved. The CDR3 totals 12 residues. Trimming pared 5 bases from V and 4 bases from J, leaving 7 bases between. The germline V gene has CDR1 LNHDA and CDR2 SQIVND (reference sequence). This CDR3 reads CASSWLADTQYF. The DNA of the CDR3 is TGTGCCAGTAGTTGGTTAGCAGATACGCAGTATTTT.

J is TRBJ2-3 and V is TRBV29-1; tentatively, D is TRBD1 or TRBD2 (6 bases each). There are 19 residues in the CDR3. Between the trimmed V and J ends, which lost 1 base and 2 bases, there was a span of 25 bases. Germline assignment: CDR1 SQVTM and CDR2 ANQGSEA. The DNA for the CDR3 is TGCAGCGTTGAAGTGAGGGGGAGGATCCAGGGGATATTCACAGATACGCAGTATTTT. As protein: CSVEVRGRIQGIFTDTQYF.

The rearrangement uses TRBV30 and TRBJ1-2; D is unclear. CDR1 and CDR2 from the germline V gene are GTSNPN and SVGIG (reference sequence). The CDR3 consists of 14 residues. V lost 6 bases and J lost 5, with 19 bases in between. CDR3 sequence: CACPLAPSGYGYTF. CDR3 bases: TGTGCCTGCCCTCTGGCCCCTTCGGGATATGGCTACACCTTC.

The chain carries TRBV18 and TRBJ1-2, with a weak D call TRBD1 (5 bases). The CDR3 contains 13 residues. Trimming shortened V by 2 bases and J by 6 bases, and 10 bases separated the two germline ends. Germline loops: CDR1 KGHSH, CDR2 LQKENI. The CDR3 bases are TGTGCCAGCTCACCAGAGGGGCAAAATGGCTACACCTTC. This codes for CASSPEGQNGYTF.

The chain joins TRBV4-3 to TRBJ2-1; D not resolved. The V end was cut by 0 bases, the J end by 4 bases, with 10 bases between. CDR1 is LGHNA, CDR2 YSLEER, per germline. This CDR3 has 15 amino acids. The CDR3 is CASSQDWADYNEQFF. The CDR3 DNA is TGCGCCAGCAGCCAAGATTGGGCGGATTACAATGAGCAGTTCTTC.

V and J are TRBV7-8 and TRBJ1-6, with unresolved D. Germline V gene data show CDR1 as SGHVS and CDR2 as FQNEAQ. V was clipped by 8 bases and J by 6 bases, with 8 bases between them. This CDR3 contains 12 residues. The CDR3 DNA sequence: TGTGCCAGCGGTACAAGTAATTCACCCCTCCACTTT. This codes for CASGTSNSPLHF. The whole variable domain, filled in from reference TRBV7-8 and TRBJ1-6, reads GAGVSQSPRYKVAKRGQDVALRCDPISGHVSLFWYQQALGQGPEFLTYFQNEAQLDKSGLPSDRFFAERPEGSVSTLKIQRTQQEDSAVYLCASGTSNSPLHFGNGTRLTVT.

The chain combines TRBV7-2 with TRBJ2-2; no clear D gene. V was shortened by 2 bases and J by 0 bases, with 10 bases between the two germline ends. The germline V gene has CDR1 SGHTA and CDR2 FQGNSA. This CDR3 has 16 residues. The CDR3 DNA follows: TGTGCCAGCAGCTTACGGAGCGCTGCGAACACCGGGGAGCTGTTTTTT. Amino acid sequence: CASSLRSAANTGELFF. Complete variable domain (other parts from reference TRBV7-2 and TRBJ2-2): GAGVSQSPSNKVTEKGKDVELRCDPISGHTALYWYRQSLGQGLEFLIYFQGNSAPDKSGLPSDRFSAERTGGSVSTLTIQRTQQEDSAVYLCASSLRSAANTGELFFGEGSRLTVL.

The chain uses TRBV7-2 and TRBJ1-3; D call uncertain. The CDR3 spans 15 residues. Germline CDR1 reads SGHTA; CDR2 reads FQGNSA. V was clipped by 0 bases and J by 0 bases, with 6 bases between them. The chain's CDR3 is CASSLAGDSGNTIYF. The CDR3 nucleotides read TGTGCCAGCAGCTTAGCAGGAGACTCTGGAAACACCATATATTTT. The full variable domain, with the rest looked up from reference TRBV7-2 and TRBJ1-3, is GAGVSQSPSNKVTEKGKDVELRCDPISGHTALYWYRQSLGQGLEFLIYFQGNSAPDKSGLPSDRFSAERTGGSVSTLTIQRTQQEDSAVYLCASSLAGDSGNTIYFGEGSWLTVV.

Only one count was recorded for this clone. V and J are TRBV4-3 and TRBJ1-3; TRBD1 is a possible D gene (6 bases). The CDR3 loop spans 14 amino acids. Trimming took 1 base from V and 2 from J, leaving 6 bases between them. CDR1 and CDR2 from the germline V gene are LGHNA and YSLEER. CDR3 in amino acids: CASSQGTAGNTIYF. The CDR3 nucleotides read TGCGCCAGCAGCCAAGGGACAGCTGGAAACACCATATATTTT.

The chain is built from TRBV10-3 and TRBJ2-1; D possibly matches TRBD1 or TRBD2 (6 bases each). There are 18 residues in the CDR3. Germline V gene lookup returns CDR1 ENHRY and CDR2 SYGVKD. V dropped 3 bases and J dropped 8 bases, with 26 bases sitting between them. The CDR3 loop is CAISEYRRRGAGGDEQFF. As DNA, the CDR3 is TGTGCCATCAGTGAATATAGACGGAGGGGGGCTGGGGGCGATGAGCAGTTCTTC.

CDR3 sequence reads: CASSPTEGAASEQYF. The CDR3 DNA follows: TGTGCCAGCAGCCCAACCGAGGGGGCAGCTAGCGAGCAGTACTTC. The gene calls are TRBV6-2 or TRBV6-3 and TRBJ2-7, with 7 nucleotides matching TRBD1. The germline gives CDR1 MNHEY, CDR2 SVGEGT. CDR3 size: 15 residues. Germline trimming cut 6 bases from V and 6 bases from J; bases unmatched to any gene: 14.

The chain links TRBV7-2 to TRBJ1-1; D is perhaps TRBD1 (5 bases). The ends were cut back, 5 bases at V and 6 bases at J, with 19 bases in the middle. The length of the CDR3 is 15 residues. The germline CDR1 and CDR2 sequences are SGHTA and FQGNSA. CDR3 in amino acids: CASSPRGHQRAEAFF. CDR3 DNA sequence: TGTGCCAGCAGCCCACGGGGCCACCAACGAGCTGAAGCTTTCTTT.

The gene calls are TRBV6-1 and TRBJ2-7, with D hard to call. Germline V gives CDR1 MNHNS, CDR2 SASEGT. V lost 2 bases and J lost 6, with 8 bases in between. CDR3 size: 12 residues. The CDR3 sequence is CASSEILGEQYF. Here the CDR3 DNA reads TGTGCCAGCAGTGAAATTCTCGGCGAGCAGTACTTC.

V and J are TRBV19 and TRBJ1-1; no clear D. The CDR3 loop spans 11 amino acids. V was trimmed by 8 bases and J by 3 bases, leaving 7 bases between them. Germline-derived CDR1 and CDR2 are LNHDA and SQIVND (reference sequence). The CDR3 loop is CASDRDTEAFF. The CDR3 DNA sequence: TGTGCCAGTGACCGGGACACTGAAGCTTTCTTT.

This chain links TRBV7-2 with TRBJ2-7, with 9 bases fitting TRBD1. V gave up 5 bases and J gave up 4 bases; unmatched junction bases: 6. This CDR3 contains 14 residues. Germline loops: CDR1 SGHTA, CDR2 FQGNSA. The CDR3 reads CASSLDRGAYEQYF. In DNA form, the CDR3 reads TGTGCCAGCAGCCTAGACAGGGGGGCTTACGAGCAGTACTTC.

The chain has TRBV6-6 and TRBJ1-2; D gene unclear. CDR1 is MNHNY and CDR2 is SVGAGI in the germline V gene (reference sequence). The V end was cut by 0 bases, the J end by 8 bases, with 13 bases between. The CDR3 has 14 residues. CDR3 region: CASSYSATPEGYTF. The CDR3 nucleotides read TGTGCCAGCAGTTACTCGGCAACCCCCGAGGGCTACACCTTC.

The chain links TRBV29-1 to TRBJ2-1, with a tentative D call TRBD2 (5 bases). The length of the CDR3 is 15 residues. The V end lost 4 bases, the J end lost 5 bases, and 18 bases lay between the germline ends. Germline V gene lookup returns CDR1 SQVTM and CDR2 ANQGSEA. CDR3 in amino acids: CSVGKYQTGNNEQFF. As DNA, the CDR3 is TGCAGCGTTGGGAAATATCAGACGGGGAACAATGAGCAGTTCTTC.

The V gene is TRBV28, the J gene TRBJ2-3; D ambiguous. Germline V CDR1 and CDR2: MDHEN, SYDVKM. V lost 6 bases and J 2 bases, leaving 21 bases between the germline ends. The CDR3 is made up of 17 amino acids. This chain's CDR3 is CASSPPTGTIDTDTQYF. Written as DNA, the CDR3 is TGTGCCAGCAGCCCCCCAACCGGCACCATAGACACAGATACGCAGTATTTT.

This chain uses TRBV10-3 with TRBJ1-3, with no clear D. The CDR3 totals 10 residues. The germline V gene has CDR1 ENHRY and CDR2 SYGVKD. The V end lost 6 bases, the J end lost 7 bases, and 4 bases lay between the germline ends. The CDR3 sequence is CAISSNTIYF. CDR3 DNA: TGTGCCATCAGCAGCAACACCATATATTTT.

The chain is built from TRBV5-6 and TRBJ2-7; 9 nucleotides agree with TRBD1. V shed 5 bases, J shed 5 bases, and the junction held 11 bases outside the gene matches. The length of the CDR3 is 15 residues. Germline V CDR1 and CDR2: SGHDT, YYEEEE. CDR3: CASSLGQGAFHEQYF. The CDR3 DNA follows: TGTGCCAGCAGTCTGGGACAGGGAGCATTCCACGAGCAGTACTTC.

The CDR3 coding sequence is TGTGCCAGCTCACCACAACGCGGGGAAAACATTCAGTACTTC. Its protein product is CASSPQRGENIQYF. The rearrangement links TRBV18 to TRBJ2-4, with D possibly being TRBD2 (6 bases). Per germline, CDR1 KGHSH and CDR2 LQKENI. The V end lost 1 base, the J end lost 5 bases, and 9 bases lay between the germline ends. The CDR3 is 14 residues long. The full variable domain, its missing parts supplied by reference TRBV18 and TRBJ2-4, is NAGVMQNPRHLVRRRGQEARLRCSPMKGHSHVYWYRQLPEEGLKFMVYLQKENIIDESGMPKERFSAEFPKEGPSILRIQQVVRGDSAAYFCASSPQRGENIQYFGAGTRLSVL.

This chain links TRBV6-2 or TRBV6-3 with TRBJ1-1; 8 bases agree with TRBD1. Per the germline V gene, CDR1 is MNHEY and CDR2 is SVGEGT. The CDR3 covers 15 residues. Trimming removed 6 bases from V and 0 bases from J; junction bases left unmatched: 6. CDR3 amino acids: CASSRDRLLNTEAFF. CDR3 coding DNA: TGTGCCAGCAGCCGGGACAGGCTTTTGAACACTGAAGCTTTCTTT.

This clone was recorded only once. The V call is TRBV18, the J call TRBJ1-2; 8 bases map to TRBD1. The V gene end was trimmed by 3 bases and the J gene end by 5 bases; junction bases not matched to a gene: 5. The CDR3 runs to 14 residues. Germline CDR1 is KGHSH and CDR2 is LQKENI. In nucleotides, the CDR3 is TGTGCCAGCTCACCCGGACAGGGAGAGTATGGCTACACCTTC. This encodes CASSPGQGEYGYTF.

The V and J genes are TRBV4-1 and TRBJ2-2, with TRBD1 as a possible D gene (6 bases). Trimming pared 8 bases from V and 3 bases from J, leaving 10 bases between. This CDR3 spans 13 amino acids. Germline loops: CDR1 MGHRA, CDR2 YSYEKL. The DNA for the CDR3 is TGCGCCAGCCGACAGGAGGACACCGGGGAGCTGTTTTTT. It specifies CASRQEDTGELFF.